Below, 32 T cell receptor beta chains from the same sample are listed, as sequenced in a study of cytomegalovirus exposure and HLA in healthy donors. Libraries were prepared by immunoSEQ multiplex PCR; TCRdb keeps only in-frame clonotypes and omits some of them. Seen here are about 190,000 clones, more than 75% observed once, and the top ten hold less than 9%. The source material was PBMCs. Every receptor here comes from a young man in good health and CMV-seropositive.

This chain links TRBV7-3 with TRBJ2-7; 9 bases agree with TRBD2. Germline CDR1 is SGHTA and CDR2 is FQGTGA. Trimming cost V 0 bases and J 6 bases; bases outside gene matches: 6. This CDR3 is built from 15 residues. CDR3 amino acids: CASSLTGLAGLEQYF. CDR3 sequence (DNA): TGTGCCAGCAGCTTAACAGGGCTAGCGGGACTCGAGCAGTACTTC. Full variable domain (outside the CDR3, taken from reference TRBV7-3 and TRBJ2-7): GAGVSQTPSNKVTEKGKYVELRCDPISGHTALYWYRQSLGQGPEFLIYFQGTGAADDSGLPNDRFFAVRPEGSVSTLKIQRTERGDSAVYLCASSLTGLAGLEQYFGPGTRLTVT.

This chain joins TRBV7-9 and TRBJ1-1; D ambiguous. Trimming took off 1 base at V and 4 bases at J, with 7 bases between the two ends. Per germline, CDR1 SEHNR and CDR2 FQNEAQ (reference sequence). This CDR3 is built from 13 residues. This chain's CDR3 is CASSLESGTEAFF. The CDR3, as DNA: TGTGCCAGCAGCTTAGAATCGGGCACTGAAGCTTTCTTT.

This clone was detected once. The chain couples TRBV6-5 to TRBJ2-5, with 9 nucleotides matching TRBD2. The CDR3 totals 14 residues. V was clipped by 2 bases and J by 6 bases; unmatched bases: 4. Germline loops: CDR1 MNHEY, CDR2 SVGAGI. CDR3 DNA sequence: TGTGCCAGCAGTTACGGGACTAGCAGAAAGACCCAGTACTTC. This translates into CASSYGTSRKTQYF.

The chain couples TRBV4-3 to TRBJ2-7; 7 nucleotides match TRBD2. V shed 4 bases, J shed 2 bases, and the junction held 11 bases outside the gene matches. Per the germline V gene, CDR1 is LGHNA and CDR2 is YSLEER. The CDR3 spans 16 residues. Here the CDR3 reads CASSLQLAENTYEQYF. In DNA, the CDR3 is TGCGCCAGCAGCCTCCAGCTAGCGGAAAATACCTACGAGCAGTACTTC.

The chain recombines TRBV7-2 with TRBJ2-7; TRBD1 matches 8 bases. CDR1 and CDR2 from the germline V gene are SGHTA and FQGNSA. The CDR3 runs to 14 residues. The V and J ends lost 4 bases and 5 bases, in that order; junction bases with no gene match: 7. CDR3 sequence: CASSSWTGLNEQYF. The CDR3, as DNA: TGTGCCAGCAGCTCGTGGACAGGGTTAAACGAGCAGTACTTC.

This rearrangement joins TRBV30 to TRBJ2-5; no clear D gene. CDR3 length: 13 residues. The V end was cut by 5 bases, the J end by 5 bases, with 15 bases between. Germline V CDR1 and CDR2: GTSNPN, SVGIG (reference sequence). The CDR3 sequence is CAWGPSVPETQYF. For the CDR3, the DNA is TGTGCCTGGGGCCCCTCCGTTCCGGAGACCCAGTACTTC.

The V call is TRBV9, the J call TRBJ2-7, with 16 nucleotides matching TRBD2. The CDR3 has 17 residues. The germline V gene has CDR1 SGDLS and CDR2 YYNGEE. The trim removed 4 bases at V and 3 bases at J, leaving 7 bases unmatched. The CDR3 region is CASSPGLAGGGFYEQYF. CDR3 nucleotides: TGTGCCAGCAGCCCGGGACTAGCGGGAGGGGGTTTCTACGAGCAGTACTTC.

The V and J genes are TRBV4-3 and TRBJ2-1; a possible D gene is TRBD2 (6 bases). Germline CDR1 is LGHNA and CDR2 is YSLEER. The V gene lost 1 base and the J gene lost 4 bases, with 11 bases spanning the gap. CDR3 length: 15 amino acids. Here the CDR3 reads CASSQGRLAYNEQFF. CDR3 bases: TGCGCCAGCAGCCAAGGACGGCTAGCGTACAATGAGCAGTTCTTC.

The chain combines TRBV11-2 with TRBJ2-5; D uncertain. This CDR3 is 19 amino acids long. Germline CDR1 reads SGHAT; CDR2 reads FQNNGV. The V end lost 2 bases, the J end lost 0 bases, and 22 bases lay between the germline ends. The CDR3 nucleotides are TGTGCCAGCAGCTTAAACGATATAGAACTTGATAAGTACCAAGAGACCCAGTACTTC. Translated: CASSLNDIELDKYQETQYF.

The chain has TRBV2 and TRBJ2-7, with 8 nucleotides matching TRBD2. The CDR3 extends over 15 amino acids. Germline V gives CDR1 SNHLY, CDR2 FYNNEI. V dropped 4 bases and J dropped 2; count of bases not matched to a gene: 7. The CDR3 reads CASSGRLALAYEQYF. Here the CDR3 DNA reads TGTGCCAGCAGTGGACGACTAGCGCTGGCCTACGAGCAGTACTTC.

The chain combines TRBV6-5 with TRBJ2-7; 8 positions agree with TRBD1. V lost 5 bases to trimming and J lost 3 bases; unmatched junction nucleotides: 6. The CDR3 is 14 residues long. Germline CDR1 reads MNHEY; CDR2 reads SVGAGI. The CDR3 sequence is CASSNRDRLYEQYF. The CDR3, as DNA: TGTGCCAGCAGTAACCGGGACAGGCTCTACGAGCAGTACTTC.

The chain uses TRBV27 and TRBJ1-5; the match to TRBD1 covers 8 bases. The CDR3 is 14 amino acids. In germline, CDR1 is MNHEY, CDR2 SMNVEV (reference sequence). V lost 4 bases, J lost 2 bases, and 1 base stayed unmatched. The CDR3 spells CASSWGQGNQPQHF. The CDR3 nucleotides read TGTGCCAGCAGTTGGGGACAGGGCAATCAGCCCCAGCATTTT.

The chain employs TRBV6-4 and TRBJ1-5, with 7 bases aligning to TRBD1. Looked up from germline, CDR1 is MRHNA and CDR2 is SNTAGT. This CDR3 spans 13 amino acids. V was pared by 8 bases and J by 5 bases, with 6 bases of the junction left unmatched. CDR3 in DNA: TGTGCCAGCGTCGGGACAGTTCATCAGCCCCAGCATTTT. It encodes CASVGTVHQPQHF.

This chain links TRBV6-5 with TRBJ2-7, with 7 bases lining up with TRBD2. Germline CDR1 reads MNHEY; CDR2 reads SVGAGI. After removal of 7 bases from V and 5 bases from J, the junction contained 8 bases not matched to a gene. This CDR3 has 13 residues. The CDR3 loop is CASTFRAGDEQYF. The CDR3 DNA is TGTGCCAGCACCTTCAGGGCGGGGGACGAGCAGTACTTC.

This clone has only one observation. The chain recombines TRBV6-1 with TRBJ1-4, with a possible D match to TRBD1 (5 bases). CDR1 and CDR2 (germline): MNHNS, SASEGT. V lost 0 bases and J 5 bases, leaving 10 bases between the germline ends. The CDR3 is made up of 15 amino acids. CDR3 coding DNA: TGTGCCAGCAGTGAAGCGCAGGGAGGAAATGAAAAACTGTTTTTT. It encodes CASSEAQGGNEKLFF.

The genes are TRBV19 and TRBJ2-2, with a weak D call TRBD1 (5 bases). The CDR3 is made up of 15 amino acids. The V end lost 4 bases, the J end lost 6 bases, and 15 bases lay between the germline ends. CDR1 is LNHDA and CDR2 is SQIVND in the germline V gene (reference sequence). DNA of the CDR3: TGTGCCAGTAGTACGCCAAGGGGATATCCCGGGGAGCTGTTTTTT. The encoded protein is CASSTPRGYPGELFF. Drawing the rest from reference TRBV19 and TRBJ2-2, the complete variable domain is DGGITQSPKYLFRKEGQNVTLSCEQNLNHDAMYWYRQDPGQGLRLIYYSQIVNDFQKGDIAEGYSVSREKKESFPLTVTSAQKNPTAFYLCASSTPRGYPGELFFGEGSRLTVL.

This clone showed up just once. The CDR3 loop reads CASSLRWSGVGPDTQYF. The CDR3 DNA follows: TGTGCCAGCAGCTTAAGGTGGAGCGGGGTGGGCCCAGATACGCAGTATTTT. The J gene is TRBJ2-3, the V gene TRBV5-5; 7 nucleotides match TRBD2. CDR3 length equals 17 residues. CDR1 is SGHKS and CDR2 is YYEKEE in the germline V gene (reference sequence). V was clipped by 2 bases and J by 4 bases; unmatched bases: 13.

The rearrangement joins TRBV11-2 to TRBJ2-1; perhaps TRBD1 as D (6 bases). CDR3 length equals 11 residues. Germline V CDR1 and CDR2: SGHAT, FQNNGV. V dropped 9 bases and J dropped 9 bases, with 12 bases sitting between them. DNA for the CDR3: TGTGCCAGAGGGGGACCAGCTGAGCAGTTCTTC. This sequence encodes CARGGPAEQFF.

This chain links TRBV27 with TRBJ2-1; TRBD2 matches 8 bases. This CDR3 is 15 amino acids long. Germline V CDR1 and CDR2: MNHEY, SMNVEV (reference sequence). J was trimmed by 5 bases and V by 3 bases; bases with no gene match: 6. The DNA of the CDR3 is TGTGCCAGCAGTTTCTCGGCGGGAGGACACAATGAGCAGTTCTTC. Its protein product is CASSFSAGGHNEQFF.

V and J are TRBV28 and TRBJ2-6, with 7 bases matching TRBD2. V shed 5 bases, J shed 2 bases, and the junction held 3 bases outside the gene matches. Germline CDR1 is MDHEN and CDR2 is SYDVKM. CDR3 length: 15 amino acids. DNA for the CDR3: TGTGCCAGCAGTCCCCGGGGGGCTGGGGCCAACGTCCTGACTTTC. Its protein is CASSPRGAGANVLTF.

V usage is TRBV5-1 and J usage is TRBJ2-3; 12 nucleotides line up with TRBD2. This CDR3 has 16 amino acids. Germline V gene lookup returns CDR1 SGHRS and CDR2 YFSETQ. Trimming removed 3 bases from V and 1 base from J; junction bases left unmatched: 3. The CDR3 here is CASSSGLAGRTDTQYF. The CDR3 DNA sequence: TGCGCCAGCAGCTCGGGACTAGCGGGTCGCACAGATACGCAGTATTTT.

V usage is TRBV27 and J usage is TRBJ2-5; TRBD2 agrees at 13 bases. CDR1 is MNHEY, CDR2 SMNVEV, per germline (reference sequence). Germline trimming cut 5 bases from V and 4 bases from J; bases unmatched to any gene: 13. The CDR3 length is 18 residues. The CDR3 nucleotides read TGTGCCAGCAGTCCATCAACTAGCGGGAGGGCCACGCGAGAGACCCAGTACTTC. This translates into CASSPSTSGRATRETQYF.

V is TRBV2 and J is TRBJ2-2, with 11 bases lining up with TRBD2. Germline assignment: CDR1 SNHLY and CDR2 FYNNEI. The junction had 17 bases not matched to a gene; V was cut back by 5 bases and J by 6 bases. The CDR3 loop spans 19 amino acids. The CDR3 region is CASSSGTSGSFRWSGELFF. The CDR3 DNA sequence: TGTGCCAGCAGTTCCGGGACTAGCGGATCCTTCCGGTGGTCCGGGGAGCTGTTTTTT. The complete variable domain, with remaining parts taken from reference TRBV2 and TRBJ2-2, reads EPEVTQTPSHQVTQMGQEVILRCVPISNHLYFYWYRQILGQKVEFLVSFYNNEISEKSEIFDDQFSVERPDGSNFTLKIRSTKLEDSAMYFCASSSGTSGSFRWSGELFFGEGSRLTVL.

The chain is built from TRBV6-1 and TRBJ2-2, with TRBD2 identical over 10 bases. The V gene end was trimmed by 6 bases and the J gene end by 6 bases; junction bases not matched to a gene: 1. Germline CDR1 MNHNS, CDR2 SASEGT. There are 13 residues in the CDR3. CDR3 region: CASRLAGPGELFF. CDR3 nucleotide sequence: TGTGCCAGCAGACTAGCGGGACCCGGGGAGCTGTTTTTT.

V is TRBV19 and J is TRBJ1-2; possible D gene TRBD1, 5 bases. V was clipped by 8 bases and J by 10 bases, with 11 bases between them. Germline V CDR1 and CDR2: LNHDA, SQIVND (reference sequence). This CDR3 spans 10 amino acids. The chain's CDR3 is CASGRAYYTF. The CDR3 nucleotides are TGTGCCAGTGGCAGGGCATACTACACCTTC.

The chain uses TRBV10-3 and TRBJ2-7, with 10 bases lining up with TRBD2. V dropped 8 bases and J dropped 6; count of bases not matched to a gene: 7. This CDR3 region has 13 residues. Per the germline V gene, CDR1 is ENHRY and CDR2 is SYGVKD. CDR3: CAIGASGSGEQYF. CDR3 in DNA: TGTGCCATCGGAGCTAGCGGGAGTGGCGAGCAGTACTTC.

The genes are TRBV13 and TRBJ2-3; 7 nucleotides match TRBD2. CDR3 length: 16 amino acids. V lost 4 bases and J lost 0; bases outside the gene matches: 7. The germline V gene has CDR1 PRHDT and CDR2 FYEKMQ (reference sequence). The CDR3 here is CASSSKAGTSTDTQYF. The CDR3 region has the DNA TGTGCCAGCAGCTCCAAAGCGGGGACTAGCACAGATACGCAGTATTTT.

This clone was counted a few times. This rearrangement joins TRBV2 to TRBJ1-1; the D gene is possibly TRBD1 (6 bases). The CDR3 has 15 residues. V was cut by 2 bases and J by 1 base, with 11 bases left in between. Germline assignment: CDR1 SNHLY and CDR2 FYNNEI. The CDR3 spells CASSEQGFPNTEAFF. CDR3 nucleotides: TGTGCCAGCAGTGAACAGGGGTTCCCGAACACTGAAGCTTTCTTT. Combining the CDR3 with reference TRBV2 and TRBJ1-1 gives the whole variable domain EPEVTQTPSHQVTQMGQEVILRCVPISNHLYFYWYRQILGQKVEFLVSFYNNEISEKSEIFDDQFSVERPDGSNFTLKIRSTKLEDSAMYFCASSEQGFPNTEAFFGQGTRLTVV.

This rearrangement joins TRBV11-3 to TRBJ2-7; 7 positions agree with TRBD2. CDR1 SGHNT and CDR2 YENEEA come from the germline V gene. V was pared by 4 bases and J by 7 bases, with 16 bases of the junction left unmatched. The CDR3 covers 16 residues. CDR3 amino acids: CASSSTVWGGEGEQYF. In nucleotides, the CDR3 is TGTGCCAGCAGCTCAACGGTTTGGGGGGGTGAGGGTGAGCAGTACTTC.

This clone was seen only once. V usage is TRBV30 and J usage is TRBJ1-2, with TRBD1 matching 8 bases. Germline V gene lookup returns CDR1 GTSNPN and CDR2 SVGIG (reference sequence). This CDR3 comprises 12 residues. After removal of 4 bases from V and 8 bases from J, the junction contained 6 bases not matched to a gene. Here the CDR3 reads CAWKPTGGGYTF. The CDR3 DNA is TGTGCCTGGAAGCCTACAGGGGGGGGCTACACCTTC.

This chain connects TRBV6-1 to TRBJ1-5, with D possibly matching TRBD1 (5 bases). This CDR3 has 14 amino acids. In germline, CDR1 is MNHNS, CDR2 SASEGT. Trimming took 6 bases from V and 4 from J, leaving 13 bases between them. The CDR3 DNA follows: TGTGCCAGCAGCCACGACAGCTATAATCAGCCCCAGCATTTT. This sequence encodes CASSHDSYNQPQHF.

This chain links TRBV28 with TRBJ1-2, with 7 bases identical to TRBD1. This CDR3 is 13 amino acids long. Germline V gene lookup returns CDR1 MDHEN and CDR2 SYDVKM. Unmatched junction bases numbered 9, after V lost 6 bases and J lost 8 bases. CDR3 residues: CASSQGGTEGYTF. DNA of the CDR3: TGTGCCAGCAGCCAAGGGGGGACAGAAGGCTACACCTTC.